This TCR beta chain emerged from a study of read filtering for tumor transcriptome and immune sequencing (dated by TCRdb to about 2020). Broadly, across the study: The cohort was composed of 16 to 20 male and roughly 15 female patients, with a mean age of about 68 years and an age range of about 47 to 85. TCR-region mapped reads per sample ranged from about 4 to 10.27 million with IR-seq versus only roughly 75 to 1,300 with RNA-seq. TCR repertoires obtained by targeted immune repertoire sequencing and by bulk whole-transcriptome sequencing performed on the same bone marrow samples were compared. After DNase treatment, whole-transcriptome libraries were prepared with the TruSeq RNA Access Library Prep Kit. One main goal was a read-filtering strategy for immune repertoire data, in particular deciding whether clonotypes backed by only one read should be removed. By revised international staging, 8 or 9 patients were R-ISS I, under 20 were R-ISS II and 6 or 7 were R-ISS III.

Bone marrow was sampled from every patient at the time of active disease. Ficoll-Hypaque density gradient centrifugation was used to isolate bone marrow mononuclear cells. To remove myeloma plasma cells, the cells were labeled with CD138 magnetic microbeads on a MACS separator, and CD138-negative cells were then collected by negative selection. Flow cytometry with CD138 antibodies on an Attune NxT was used to check how pure the isolated cells were. Total RNA was extracted with TRIzol reagent and quantified with a NanoDrop spectrophotometer. Paired RNA-seq and IR-seq were performed on the CD138-negative bone marrow sample of each patient. What the research found in general, with its limitations: Compared with RNA-seq, IR-seq captured clonotypes at much higher depth and more reliably, and a smaller IR-seq throughput was enough to identify most shared clonotypes. The correlation between IR-seq and RNA-seq shared clonotype proportions rose when single-read clonotypes were removed. In IR-seq, single-read clonotypes were 80% to 90% of clonotypes but around 3.6% of total reads; in RNA-seq they were about 75% of clonotypes and about 40% of reads. The sorted CD138-negative fraction was not purified T cells but a mixed bone marrow immune population.

The CDR3 covers 15 residues, taking in both the cysteine and the phenylalanine. CDR3 DNA is the only sequence kept; it has 45 bases, read in frame from the first base. Via the germline V gene, CDR1 is SGHTA and CDR2 FQGNSA. After removal of 5 bases from V and 4 bases from J, the junction retains 7 bases not matched to a gene. TCR libraries were built from 400 to 450 ng RNA with the Immunoverse kit, using molecular barcoded adaptors covering alpha/delta and beta/gamma chains. The same RNA used for transcriptome sequencing was used for TCR library preparation. An Illumina HiSeq 4000 with 2 x 150 cycles was used to sequence the TCR libraries. The paper's data handling went like this. TCR reads were aligned to human V, D, J and C references and assembled into CDR3 clonotypes with MiXCR, including quality filtering and error correction. The tcR package in R was used to analyze clonotype counts and gene usage diversity. Raw mapping reads were checked after the RNA-seq reads had been mapped by STAR aligner version 2.5.3a onto the human GRCh37 genome. To test how sequencing depth affects detected clonotypes, IR-seq fastq files were randomly downsampled with Seqtk 1.3. TCRdb reprocessed the public reads (quality trimming at Q25 with fastp, clone calling with MiXCR) and kept in-frame beta chains. For every CDR3 protein sequence, its rows merge into one entry that carries the most common genes and DNA. The V and J calls follow TCRdb's processing rather than the paper's. The sample table lists about 130,000 distinct CDR3 sequences, around 14% of them with a count of one. The top ten hold 8% to 9% of the sample.

At least ten counts were recorded for this clonotype. Its specific antigen is unknown. Base qualities are not recorded, but no much larger clone differs from it by a single base. Sequencing used a population of CD138-negative cells sorted from bone marrow. Sample cell subset or site, as interpreted from the label and publication: bone marrow mononuclear cells depleted of CD138+ plasma/myeloma cells by negative magnetic selection. The TCR sequence derives from a donor at least 40 years old with multiple myeloma. The chain is made from TRBV7-2 and TRBJ2-3; 9 central nucleotides agree with TRBD2. Here is the DNA: TGTGCCAGCAGCCCCGGCGGGAGGGGGCCAGATACGCAGTATTTT. Its translation reads: CASSPGGRGPDTQYF.